The present TCR beta chain was sequenced within a study of T cell repertoires in ileal Crohn's disease. Study overall: Postoperative therapy was given to about half: 10 to 12 thiopurines, around 20 anti-TNF agents.

Time point of the sample: inflamed ileum from the surgical specimen. This clone was seen just once. This CDR3 comprises 12 residues. Germline V CDR1 and CDR2: SGHVS, FQNEAQ. V dropped 4 bases and J dropped 14 bases, with 12 bases sitting between them. TCRdb's table, derived via immunoSEQ multiplex PCR, lists solely in-frame clones and lacks some. The sample has approximately 16,000 clones, under 95% seen once. The V call is TRBV7-8, the J call TRBJ1-6; no reliable D call. This TCR derives from an adult with Crohn's disease. Material for sequencing was ileal tissue. DNA of the CDR3: TGTGCCAGCAGCTCGGACCACCGCACCCTCCACTTT. As protein: CASSSDHRTLHF.